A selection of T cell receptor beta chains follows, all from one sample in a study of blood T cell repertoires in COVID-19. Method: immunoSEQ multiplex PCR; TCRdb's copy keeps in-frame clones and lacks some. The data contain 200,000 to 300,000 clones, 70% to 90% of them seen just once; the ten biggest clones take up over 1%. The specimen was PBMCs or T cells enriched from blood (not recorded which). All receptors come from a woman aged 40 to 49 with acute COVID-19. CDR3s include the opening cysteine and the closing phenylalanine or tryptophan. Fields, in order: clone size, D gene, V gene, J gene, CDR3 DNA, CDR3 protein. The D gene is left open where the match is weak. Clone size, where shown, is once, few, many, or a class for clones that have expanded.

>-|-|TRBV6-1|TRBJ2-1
TGTGCCAGCAGTGGCACAGGGTTTTTCCCCTACAATGAGCAGTTCTTC
CASSGTGFFPYNEQFF
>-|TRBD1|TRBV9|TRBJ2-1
TGTGCCAGCAGCCCGGGACAGGGGGCTGGTAATGAGCAGTTCTTC
CASSPGQGAGNEQFF
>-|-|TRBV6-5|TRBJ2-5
TGTGCCAGCAGTTATCCAGGGAAAGAGACCCAGTACTTC
CASSYPGKETQYF
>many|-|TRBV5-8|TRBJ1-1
TGTGCCAGCAGCTTGATTTGGAGGGTTGCCACTGAAGCTTTCTTT
CASSLIWRVATEAFF
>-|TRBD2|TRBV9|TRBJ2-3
TGTGCCAGCAGCGTACTAGCGGGAATAGATACGCAGTATTTT
CASSVLAGIDTQYF
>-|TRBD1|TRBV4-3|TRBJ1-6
TGCGCCAGCAGCCGAGAGGCCCGGGACAGGGGTAATTCACCCCTCCACTTT
CASSREARDRGNSPLHF
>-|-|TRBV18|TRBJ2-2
TGTGCCAGCTCACCTCAAAGGGGTTCCGTGAACACCGGGGAGCTGTTTTTT
CASSPQRGSVNTGELFF
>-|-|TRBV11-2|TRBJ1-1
TGTGCCAGCAGCTTAGCGGGGTACACTGAAGCTTTCTTT
CASSLAGYTEAFF
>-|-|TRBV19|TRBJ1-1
TGTGCCAGTAATCGACAGAACTTTAACACTGAAGCTTTCTTT
CASNRQNFNTEAFF
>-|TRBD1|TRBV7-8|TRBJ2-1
TGTGCCAGCAGCTTGGACAGGGGTGATGAGCAGTTCTTC
CASSLDRGDEQFF
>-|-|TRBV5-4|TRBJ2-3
TGTGCCAGCAGCCAAGCTCTTCAAAACACAGATACGCAGTATTTT
CASSQALQNTDTQYF
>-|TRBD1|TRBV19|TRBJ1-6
TGTGCCAGTAGTAGCCCTAACCGACAGGGCGGGAATTCACCCCTCCACTTT
CASSSPNRQGGNSPLHF
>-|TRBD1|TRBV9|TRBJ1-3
TGTGCCAGCAGCGGAGGACAGGGGCTGAGCGGGTCTGGAAACACCATATATTTT
CASSGGQGLSGSGNTIYF
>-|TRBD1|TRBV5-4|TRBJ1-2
TGTGCCAGCAGCTCGAAGACAGGGGGCTCTGGCTACACCTTC
CASSSKTGGSGYTF
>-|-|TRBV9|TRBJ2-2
TGTGCCAGCAGCTTCACTGGGGCGGACCGCGGGGAGCTGTTTTTT
CASSFTGADRGELFF
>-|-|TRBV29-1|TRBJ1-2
TGCAGCGTCGAAACCGGGAGGGCGGGTGGCTACACCTTC
CSVETGRAGGYTF
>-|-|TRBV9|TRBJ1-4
TGTGCCAGCAGCGTAGTTGAAGGTGGCGGGGCGCAACCTAATGAAAAACTGTTTTTT
CASSVVEGGGAQPNEKLFF
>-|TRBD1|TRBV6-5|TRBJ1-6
TGTGCCACCCAAAGGGACAGCTATAATTCACCCCTCCACTTT
CATQRDSYNSPLHF
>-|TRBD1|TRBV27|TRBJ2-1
TGTGCCAGCAGTCCGGGACAGTTGAGTGAGCAGTTCTTC
CASSPGQLSEQFF
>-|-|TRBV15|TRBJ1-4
TGTGCCACCAGCCCTCAACGGCGGCTAGCAAATGAAAAACTGTTTTTT
CATSPQRRLANEKLFF
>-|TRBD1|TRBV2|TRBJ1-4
TGTGCCAGCAGTGACGACAGGGGATGGGAAAAACTGTTTTTT
CASSDDRGWEKLFF
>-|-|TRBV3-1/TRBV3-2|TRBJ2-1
TGTGCCAGCAGCCCCTCGCGGGGCTCCTACAATGAGCAGTTCTTC
CASSPSRGSYNEQFF
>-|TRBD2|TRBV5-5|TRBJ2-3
TGTGCCAGCAGTTTCGAAGCGGGAGTTACGCAGTATTTT
CASSFEAGVTQYF
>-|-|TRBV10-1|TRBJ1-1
TGCGCCAGCAGTGAGCTACCCCGGGGAAAAGAAGCTTTCTTT
CASSELPRGKEAFF
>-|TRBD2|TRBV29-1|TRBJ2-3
TGCAGCGTTCGAGACGGGAGGTCAGATACGCAGTATTTT
CSVRDGRSDTQYF